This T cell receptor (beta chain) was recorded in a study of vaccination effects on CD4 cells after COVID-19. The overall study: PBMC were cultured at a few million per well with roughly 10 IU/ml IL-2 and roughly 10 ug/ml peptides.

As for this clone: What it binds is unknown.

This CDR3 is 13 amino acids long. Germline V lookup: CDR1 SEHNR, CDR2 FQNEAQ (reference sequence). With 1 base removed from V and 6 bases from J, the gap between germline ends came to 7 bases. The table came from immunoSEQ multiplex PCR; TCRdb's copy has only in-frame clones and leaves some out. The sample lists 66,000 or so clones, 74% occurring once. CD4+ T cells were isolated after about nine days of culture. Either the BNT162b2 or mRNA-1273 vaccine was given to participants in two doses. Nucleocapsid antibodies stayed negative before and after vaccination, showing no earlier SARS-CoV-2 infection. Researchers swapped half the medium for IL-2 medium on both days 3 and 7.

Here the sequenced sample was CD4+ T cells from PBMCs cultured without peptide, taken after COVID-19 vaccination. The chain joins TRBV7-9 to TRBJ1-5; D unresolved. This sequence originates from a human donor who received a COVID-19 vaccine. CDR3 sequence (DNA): TGTGCCAGCAGCTTAGACTTCGGTCAGCCCCAGCATTTT. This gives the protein CASSLDFGQPQHF.